Described below is a single T cell receptor beta chain sequence and its context. The antigen is undetermined. This entry is derived from a study of post-analysis software for immune sequencing data. Study-wide results and caveats: TRBV segments more frequent in patients than in controls numbered several and included TRBV5-6, TRBV5-1 and TRBV20-1. When compared against controls, multiple sclerosis patients showed significantly lower normalized Chao1 diversity.

The CDR3 runs to 14 residues. V shed 6 bases and J shed 3 bases, with 15 bases lying between them. Germline V lookup: CDR1 MNHEY, CDR2 SVGEGT. The library was made from cDNA and included unique molecular identifiers. MiXCR, applied by TCRdb to the PCR reads, yields one record per CDR3 protein. The table lists roughly 800,000 distinct CDR3 sequences, under 70% of them singletons. This clonotype was obtained from a girl under 18 with multiple sclerosis. The chain joins TRBV6-2 or TRBV6-3 to TRBJ2-7; D gene unclear. The sequenced material came from blood. The CDR3 nucleotides read TGTGCCAGCAGGCAGGCGCTTAACGGCTACGAGCAGTACTTC. Its translation is CASRQALNGYEQYF.